These 25 T cell receptor beta chains originate from one sample sequenced in a study of identical twins. One entry per CDR3 protein results from TCRdb running MiXCR on the 5' RACE reads. Of 700,000 or so distinct CDR3 sequences detected, 8.6% appear once; the ten largest clones hold around 0.95%. The sample was also linked to a second study, of yellow fever vaccine responses in identical twins.

What was sequenced was PBMCs. The receptor set was obtained from a woman aged 18-35 years in good health.

This clonotype has a count of ten or more. The chain employs TRBV7-2 and TRBJ2-7; weak D call: TRBD2 (7 bases). This CDR3 contains 13 residues. With 1 base removed from V and 5 bases from J, the gap between germline ends came to 9 bases. CDR1 and CDR2 from the germline V gene are SGHTA and FQGNSA. CDR3 amino acids: CASSLEGGDEQYF. Here the CDR3 DNA reads TGTGCCAGCAGCTTAGAAGGGGGGGACGAGCAGTACTTC.

The sample holds a few counts of this clonotype. The chain is built from TRBV7-9 and TRBJ1-4; D call uncertain. Germline V gene sequence: CDR1 SEHNR, CDR2 FQNEAQ (reference sequence). This CDR3 has 13 residues. V lost 3 bases and J 1 base, leaving 3 bases between the germline ends. The CDR3 here is CASSFETNEKLFF. The DNA of the CDR3 is TGTGCCAGCAGCTTCGAAACTAATGAAAAACTGTTTTTT. Full variable domain (rest looked up from reference TRBV7-9 and TRBJ1-4): DTGVSQNPRHKITKRGQNVTFRCDPISEHNRLYWYRQTLGQGPEFLTYFQNEAQLEKSRLLSDRFSAERPKGSFSTLEIQRTEQGDSAMYLCASSFETNEKLFFGSGTQLSVL.

In its sample, this clonotype was seen a few times. CDR3 sequence (DNA): TGTGCCAGCAGCCAGAGGTCTTGGGAGACCCAGTACTTC. Translated, it gives CASSQRSWETQYF. V is TRBV5-6 and J is TRBJ2-5, with D uncertain. The CDR3 is 13 residues long. Germline loops: CDR1 SGHDT, CDR2 YYEEEE. Trimming pared 4 bases from V and 5 bases from J, leaving 12 bases between.

The CDR3 loop is CASSLPGQDTGELFF. Here the CDR3 DNA reads TGTGCCAGCAGCTTGCCGGGACAGGACACCGGGGAGCTGTTTTTT. This chain joins TRBV5-4 and TRBJ2-2; TRBD1 matches at 8 bases. With V trimmed by 1 base and J by 3 bases, 2 bases remained unmatched. CDR1 SGHNT and CDR2 YYREEE come from the germline V gene (reference sequence). This CDR3 is built from 15 residues.

This clonotype was seen at least ten times. The chain couples TRBV7-6 to TRBJ2-1, with TRBD2 matching over 7 bases. Germline CDR1 reads SGHVS; CDR2 reads FNYEAQ. The CDR3 covers 16 residues. The V segment lost 1 base and the J segment 4 bases; nucleotides outside the gene matches: 7. Written as DNA, the CDR3 is TGTGCCAGCAGCTTAGGGGGGGGAACGGGTTACAATGAGCAGTTCTTC. It is translated as CASSLGGGTGYNEQFF.

In its sample, this clonotype was seen a few times. This chain links TRBV20-1 with TRBJ2-5; 13 nucleotides align to TRBD2. This CDR3 contains 13 residues. V lost 6 bases to trimming and J lost 8 bases; unmatched junction nucleotides: 6. CDR1 and CDR2 (germline): DFQATT, SNEGSKA (reference sequence). The CDR3 sequence is CSARGTSGETQYF. CDR3 nucleotides: TGCAGTGCCCGGGGGACTAGCGGGGAAACCCAGTACTTC.

This clonotype was observed a handful of times. This sequence joins TRBV29-1 and TRBJ2-3; D is uncertain. Per the germline V gene, CDR1 is SQVTM and CDR2 is ANQGSEA. CDR3 size: 12 residues. The ends were cut back, 4 bases at V and 2 bases at J, with 7 bases in the middle. CDR3 bases: TGCAGCGTTGTTCCGTACACAGATACGCAGTATTTT. This translates into CSVVPYTDTQYF.

This clonotype was observed once. The chain links TRBV15 to TRBJ2-7; TRBD2 aligns across 9 bases. This CDR3 contains 15 residues. The trim removed 3 bases at V and 3 bases at J, leaving 6 bases unmatched. Looked up from germline, CDR1 is LNHNV and CDR2 is YYDKDF (reference sequence). The CDR3 spells CATSSSGGLNYEQYF. The CDR3 coding sequence is TGTGCCACCAGCAGTAGCGGGGGCCTTAACTACGAGCAGTACTTC.

Ten or more counts support this clonotype. DNA for the CDR3: TGTGCCAGCAGCTTGTCCGGGGCCTCCTACGAGCAGTACTTC. This gives the protein CASSLSGASYEQYF. The chain is built from TRBV7-8 and TRBJ2-7; D may correspond to TRBD1 or TRBD2 (5 bases each). Per the germline V gene, CDR1 is SGHVS and CDR2 is FQNEAQ. V gave up 3 bases and J gave up 0 bases, with 9 bases separating them. The CDR3 extends over 14 amino acids.

This sequence joins TRBV20-1 and TRBJ2-7; D remains ambiguous. This CDR3 contains 13 residues. Germline V gene data show CDR1 as DFQATT and CDR2 as SNEGSKA (reference sequence). V lost 0 bases and J 2 bases, leaving 8 bases between the germline ends. As DNA, the CDR3 is TGCAGTGCTAGAGATCCTGGACCCTACGAGCAGTACTTC. It translates to CSARDPGPYEQYF.

This clonotype was observed a handful of times. The chain uses TRBV7-2 and TRBJ2-3, with 9 bases aligning to TRBD2. V was pared by 2 bases and J by 5 bases, with 2 bases of the junction left unmatched. Germline CDR1 is SGHTA and CDR2 is FQGNSA. The CDR3 is 14 residues long. The CDR3 loop is CASSLLRGGDTQYF. In nucleotides, the CDR3 is TGTGCCAGCAGCTTACTGCGGGGGGGAGATACGCAGTATTTT.

The chain has TRBV9 and TRBJ1-2; D is ambiguous. With 0 bases removed from V and 3 bases from J, the gap between germline ends came to 12 bases. CDR3 length equals 15 residues. Germline V gene lookup returns CDR1 SGDLS and CDR2 YYNGEE. CDR3: CASSVESGKHYGYTF. For the CDR3, the DNA is TGTGCCAGCAGCGTAGAATCAGGCAAGCACTATGGCTACACCTTC.

The genes are TRBV6-5 and TRBJ2-5; D is possibly TRBD1 (6 bases). Trimming stripped 2 bases from V and 4 bases from J, with 8 bases between. The CDR3 runs 13 residues. Per the germline V gene, CDR1 is MNHEY and CDR2 is SVGAGI. CDR3 residues: CASSYEDRETQYF. In DNA form, the CDR3 reads TGTGCCAGCAGTTACGAGGACAGAGAGACCCAGTACTTC.

The J gene is TRBJ1-5, the V gene TRBV20-1, with D possibly being TRBD1 (5 bases). Trimming pared 2 bases from V and 5 bases from J, leaving 13 bases between. The germline CDR1 and CDR2 sequences are DFQATT and SNEGSKA (reference sequence). The CDR3 loop spans 14 amino acids. The CDR3, as DNA: TGCAGTGCTAGAAAAGGGGCGCACCATCAGCCCCAGCATTTT. Translating it yields CSARKGAHHQPQHF.

The chain employs TRBV27 and TRBJ1-2; D gene uncertain. Germline V gene data show CDR1 as MNHEY and CDR2 as SMNVEV (reference sequence). Trimming shortened V by 5 bases and J by 2 bases, and 9 bases separated the two germline ends. The CDR3 totals 13 residues. The CDR3 here is CASSSPSNYGYTF. In nucleotides, the CDR3 is TGTGCCAGCAGTAGTCCCTCCAACTATGGCTACACCTTC.

This clonotype was observed a few times. The rearrangement joins TRBV6-1 to TRBJ1-5; D unclear. Germline CDR1 MNHNS, CDR2 SASEGT. Trimming pared 6 bases from V and 2 bases from J, leaving 8 bases between. The CDR3 has 13 amino acids. The CDR3 DNA reads TGTGCCAGCAGAGGTAACGGCAATCAGCCCCAGCATTTT. Translation gives CASRGNGNQPQHF.

This clonotype has ten or more counts. This chain joins TRBV29-1 and TRBJ1-5; 10 bases align to TRBD1. The CDR3 runs 15 residues. Germline V lookup: CDR1 SQVTM, CDR2 ANQGSEA. V lost 5 bases, J lost 5 bases, and 9 bases stayed unmatched. DNA for the CDR3: TGCAGCGTTAAAGCGGGGACAGGGGAAGATCAGCCCCAGCATTTT. This sequence encodes CSVKAGTGEDQPQHF.

This clonotype was observed many times. This sequence joins TRBV5-1 and TRBJ2-5; D gene ambiguous. The germline CDR1 and CDR2 sequences are SGHRS and YFSETQ. Trimming left V 1 base short and J 1 base short, with 5 bases between. CDR3 size: 13 residues. CDR3 nucleotide sequence: TGCGCCAGCAGCTTGCAGGCCCAAGAGACCCAGTACTTC. Encoded protein: CASSLQAQETQYF.

This clonotype came up a few times. This chain joins TRBV29-1 and TRBJ2-7, with TRBD2 matching 8 bases. Germline loops: CDR1 SQVTM, CDR2 ANQGSEA. V was pared by 3 bases and J by 6 bases, with 13 bases of the junction left unmatched. CDR3 length equals 15 residues. CDR3 DNA: TGCAGCGTTGATGAGCGGGAGAAAGACTTGGGCGAGCAGTACTTC. Translating gives CSVDEREKDLGEQYF.

This clonotype has only a few counts. This sequence joins TRBV20-1 and TRBJ2-6; tentative D call: TRBD1 (7 bases). Per germline, CDR1 DFQATT and CDR2 SNEGSKA (reference sequence). CDR3 length: 21 residues. The V and J ends lost 1 base and 1 base respectively, with 26 bases between them. This CDR3 is CSARGTLGGRGGLSGANVLTF. The CDR3 nucleotides are TGCAGTGCTAGAGGGACCTTAGGGGGCCGGGGAGGACTTTCTGGGGCCAACGTCCTGACTTTC.

This chain joins TRBV7-3 and TRBJ2-3, with TRBD2 as a possible D gene (6 bases). There are 13 residues in the CDR3. Germline V gene sequence: CDR1 SGHTA, CDR2 FQGTGA. V was pared by 2 bases and J by 6 bases, with 9 bases between. The CDR3 reads CASSLRRGDTQYF. The CDR3 DNA reads TGTGCCAGCAGCTTACGCCGGGGGGATACGCAGTATTTT. The complete variable domain, with remaining parts taken from reference TRBV7-3 and TRBJ2-3, reads GAGVSQTPSNKVTEKGKYVELRCDPISGHTALYWYRQSLGQGPEFLIYFQGTGAADDSGLPNDRFFAVRPEGSVSTLKIQRTERGDSAVYLCASSLRRGDTQYFGPGTRLTVL.

In its sample, this clonotype was seen many times. This chain links TRBV28 with TRBJ1-6; 12 bases line up with TRBD1. The CDR3 length is 17 residues. V shed 5 bases and J 13 bases; nucleotides not matched to a gene: 15. In germline, CDR1 is MDHEN, CDR2 SYDVKM. The CDR3 DNA follows: TGTGCCAGCAGTACGCCGAGGGACAGGGGGCGTTCCTCTCCCCTCCACTTT. Protein product: CASSTPRDRGRSSPLHF.

In its sample, this clonotype was seen a few times. The J gene is TRBJ2-7, the V gene TRBV10-1; 11 positions match TRBD2. V dropped 6 bases and J dropped 2; count of bases not matched to a gene: 9. Germline V lookup: CDR1 WNHNN, CDR2 SYGVQD (reference sequence). The CDR3 spans 16 residues. CDR3: CASSGGLAGSTYEQYF. CDR3 nucleotides: TGCGCCAGCAGCGGAGGACTAGCGGGCTCTACCTACGAGCAGTACTTC.

The chain uses TRBV7-2 and TRBJ2-5, with D hard to call. V shed 5 bases and J shed 1 base, with 5 bases lying between them. This CDR3 has 12 residues. Looked up from germline, CDR1 is SGHTA and CDR2 is FQGNSA. The CDR3 here is CASSPAQETQYF. The CDR3 coding sequence is TGTGCCAGCAGCCCCGCCCAAGAGACCCAGTACTTC.

The gene calls are TRBV6-1 and TRBJ2-3; D is uncertain. Germline V gene sequence: CDR1 MNHNS, CDR2 SASEGT. Trimming removed 5 bases from V and 0 bases from J, with 9 bases in between. The CDR3 length is 14 residues. CDR3 nucleotide sequence: TGTGCCAGCAGTACCTCCCGCAGCACAGATACGCAGTATTTT. Its protein product is CASSTSRSTDTQYF.